The T cell receptor (beta chain) under discussion was sequenced for a study of T cells after yellow fever vaccination. Overall study context: SMART-Seq v4 Ultra Low Input served to prepare low-cell-number fractions.

V dropped 6 bases and J dropped 2; count of bases not matched to a gene: 4. This CDR3 contains 14 residues. Germline CDR1 and CDR2: WNHNN and SYGVQD (reference sequence). Making TCR cDNA involved 5'RACE template switching, which added UMIs and a universal primer site. TCRdb used MiXCR to reprocess the 5' RACE reads, holding one entry per CDR3 protein. The sample shows some 150,000 distinct CDR3 sequences, 9.5% to 11% of them seen only once. The chain recombines TRBV10-1 with TRBJ2-1; the match to TRBD2 covers 7 bases. The sequenced sample was CD8+ T cells sorted from PBMCs, obtained 15 days after the yellow fever booster vaccination. This receptor was obtained from a man younger than 35 who received the YFV17D yellow fever vaccine. The CDR3 loop is CASSRGGTYNEQFF. The DNA of the CDR3 is TGCGCCAGCAGCCGCGGGGGAACCTACAATGAGCAGTTCTTC.